Described below is a single T cell receptor (beta chain) sequence and its context. The CDR3 runs to 12 residues. The germline V and J ends were trimmed by 7 bases and 8 bases, with 14 bases remaining between them. Germline CDR1 and CDR2: GTSNPN and SVGIG (reference sequence). The sample originates from a study of T cell changes during pregnancy in multiple sclerosis. Assay: immunoSEQ multiplex PCR; the TCRdb copy retains only in-frame clones and omits some. Among 40,000 to 60,000 clones listed, roughly 90% were seen once. This specimen was peripheral blood, taken in the first trimester of pregnancy. The rearrangement uses TRBV30 and TRBJ1-4; D is possibly TRBD1 (6 bases). This sequence was found in a female donor in good health, enrolled as a control in a pregnancy study. CDR3 protein: CASSLGAEKLFF. CDR3 DNA: TGTGCCTCCAGTCTGGGGGCCGAAAAACTGTTTTTT.